One sample yielded the 4 T cell receptor beta chains listed below, sequenced in a study of T-cell reconstitution after alpha-beta-depleted transplantation in children. Unique molecular identifiers were used to barcode this TCRbeta library. In TCRdb, the PCR reads were re-called with MiXCR into one record per CDR3 protein. Among 85,000 to 120,000 distinct CDR3 sequences listed, about 7.5% were seen once. The material sequenced was PBMCs, taken before TCRalphabeta/CD19-depleted stem cell transplant. The receptors here all came from a boy aged 2 to 10 with acute lymphoblastic leukemia, due to receive a stem cell transplant.

This clonotype was seen a few times. CDR3 sequence (DNA): TGTGCCAGCAGCTTGGAGCCCGGGACTCCTAAGGAAGGCTACACCTTC. This gives the protein CASSLEPGTPKEGYTF. The rearrangement joins TRBV11-2 to TRBJ1-2, with D possibly matching TRBD1 (5 bases). This CDR3 is 16 amino acids long. V gave up 3 bases and J gave up 8 bases, with 22 bases separating them. Germline lookup yields CDR1 SGHAT and CDR2 FQNNGV.

There are many counts of this clonotype. The rearrangement links TRBV4-3 to TRBJ2-1, with 9 nucleotides matching TRBD1. V dropped 2 bases and J dropped 7; count of bases not matched to a gene: 12. The CDR3 sequence is 17 residues long. CDR1 and CDR2 from the germline V gene are LGHNA and YSLEER. The CDR3 DNA is TGCGCCAGCAGCCAACGCGCGGCATCGGACAGGGGTAATGAGCAGTTCTTC. It yields the protein CASSQRAASDRGNEQFF.

The CDR3 here is CASSNPTGVSQPQHF. The CDR3 nucleotides read TGTGCCAGCAGTAACCCGACAGGGGTAAGTCAGCCCCAGCATTTT. The rearrangement joins TRBV6-5 to TRBJ1-5; 8 positions agree with TRBD1. Looked up from germline, CDR1 is MNHEY and CDR2 is SVGAGI. This CDR3 spans 15 amino acids. The trim removed 5 bases at V and 6 bases at J, leaving 9 bases unmatched.

The V and J genes are TRBV4-2 and TRBJ2-1; no reliable D call. The germline V and J ends were trimmed by 1 base and 0 bases, with 10 bases remaining between them. The CDR3 totals 16 residues. From germline, CDR1 is LGHNA and CDR2 YNFKEQ. The CDR3 DNA is TGTGCCAGCAGCCAAGGGATAGGGCCCTCCTACAATGAGCAGTTCTTC. Translating it yields CASSQGIGPSYNEQFF.